Shown below are 6 T cell receptor beta chains from a single sample sequenced in a study of human T cells and chemical hapten exposure. Sample time point: patch test 1, 2 weeks after DPC sensitization. Treatment here: therapeutic diphenylcyclopropenone sensitization with weekly scalp DPC. Using its own MiXCR run on the RACE reads, TCRdb lists one record per CDR3 protein. Of about 57,000 distinct CDR3 sequences in the sample, 7.5% to 10% were seen once. Sequenced here: whole blood, sampled in connection with sensitization to the hapten diphenylcyclopropenone (DPC). These receptor sequences come from a woman between 40 and 50 years old with alopecia areata. Some clones in this sample may be carry-over from other donors' samples.

This sequence joins TRBV6-4 and TRBJ2-3; the D call may be TRBD1 or TRBD2 (5 bases each). V was trimmed by 0 bases and J by 4 bases, leaving 11 bases between them. CDR3 size: 15 residues. Germline-derived CDR1 and CDR2 are MRHNA and SNTAGT. The CDR3 loop is CASSDSREGSDTQYF. CDR3 nucleotides: TGTGCCAGCAGTGACTCCCGCGAGGGGTCAGATACGCAGTATTTT.

J is TRBJ1-2 and V is TRBV6-6; D possibly corresponds to TRBD1 (5 bases). CDR1 is MNHNY and CDR2 is SVGAGI in the germline V gene (reference sequence). CDR3 size: 13 residues. V was cut by 0 bases and J by 7 bases, with 9 bases left in between. The CDR3 DNA follows: TGTGCCAGCAGTTACTCGGTCGGGGGTGGCTACACCTTC. The encoded protein is CASSYSVGGGYTF.

The sample holds a few counts of this clonotype. The chain joins TRBV2 to TRBJ2-3; 13 nucleotides match TRBD2. J was trimmed by 4 bases and V by 2 bases; bases with no gene match: 6. This CDR3 is 17 amino acids long. From germline, CDR1 is SNHLY and CDR2 FYNNEI. CDR3 nucleotide sequence: TGTGCCAGCAGTGAAATGACTAGCGGGGGGCCTGCAGATACGCAGTATTTT. Translating it yields CASSEMTSGGPADTQYF. The whole variable domain, remainder taken from reference TRBV2 and TRBJ2-3, is EPEVTQTPSHQVTQMGQEVILRCVPISNHLYFYWYRQILGQKVEFLVSFYNNEISEKSEIFDDQFSVERPDGSNFTLKIRSTKLEDSAMYFCASSEMTSGGPADTQYFGPGTRLTVL.

The chain has TRBV4-3 and TRBJ2-1, with no clear D. V was cut by 2 bases and J by 5 bases, with 10 bases left in between. This CDR3 is built from 14 residues. Germline CDR1 is LGHNA and CDR2 is YSLEER. The CDR3 DNA is TGCGCCAGCAGCCAATCTACTCCCGACAATGAGCAGTTCTTC. Translating gives CASSQSTPDNEQFF.

This clonotype was found a few times. The chain recombines TRBV3-1 with TRBJ1-2; TRBD1 might be the D (5 bases). CDR3 length equals 14 residues. Germline V CDR1 and CDR2: LGHDT, YNNKEL (reference sequence). Trimming stripped 3 bases from V and 8 bases from J, with 16 bases between. The CDR3 reads CASSHRDAREGYTF. The CDR3 bases are TGTGCCAGCAGCCACCGAGACGCCAGGGAGGGCTACACCTTC.

This clonotype was detected many times. The rearrangement links TRBV6-6 to TRBJ2-7; TRBD2 agrees at 8 bases. Losses at the gene ends were 4 bases for V and 3 bases for J; bases not matched to a gene: 11. CDR1 MNHNY and CDR2 SVGAGI come from the germline V gene (reference sequence). The CDR3 spans 16 residues. The CDR3 loop reads CASSWDTSGPFYEQYF. CDR3 nucleotides: TGTGCCAGCAGTTGGGACACTAGCGGACCATTCTACGAGCAGTACTTC.